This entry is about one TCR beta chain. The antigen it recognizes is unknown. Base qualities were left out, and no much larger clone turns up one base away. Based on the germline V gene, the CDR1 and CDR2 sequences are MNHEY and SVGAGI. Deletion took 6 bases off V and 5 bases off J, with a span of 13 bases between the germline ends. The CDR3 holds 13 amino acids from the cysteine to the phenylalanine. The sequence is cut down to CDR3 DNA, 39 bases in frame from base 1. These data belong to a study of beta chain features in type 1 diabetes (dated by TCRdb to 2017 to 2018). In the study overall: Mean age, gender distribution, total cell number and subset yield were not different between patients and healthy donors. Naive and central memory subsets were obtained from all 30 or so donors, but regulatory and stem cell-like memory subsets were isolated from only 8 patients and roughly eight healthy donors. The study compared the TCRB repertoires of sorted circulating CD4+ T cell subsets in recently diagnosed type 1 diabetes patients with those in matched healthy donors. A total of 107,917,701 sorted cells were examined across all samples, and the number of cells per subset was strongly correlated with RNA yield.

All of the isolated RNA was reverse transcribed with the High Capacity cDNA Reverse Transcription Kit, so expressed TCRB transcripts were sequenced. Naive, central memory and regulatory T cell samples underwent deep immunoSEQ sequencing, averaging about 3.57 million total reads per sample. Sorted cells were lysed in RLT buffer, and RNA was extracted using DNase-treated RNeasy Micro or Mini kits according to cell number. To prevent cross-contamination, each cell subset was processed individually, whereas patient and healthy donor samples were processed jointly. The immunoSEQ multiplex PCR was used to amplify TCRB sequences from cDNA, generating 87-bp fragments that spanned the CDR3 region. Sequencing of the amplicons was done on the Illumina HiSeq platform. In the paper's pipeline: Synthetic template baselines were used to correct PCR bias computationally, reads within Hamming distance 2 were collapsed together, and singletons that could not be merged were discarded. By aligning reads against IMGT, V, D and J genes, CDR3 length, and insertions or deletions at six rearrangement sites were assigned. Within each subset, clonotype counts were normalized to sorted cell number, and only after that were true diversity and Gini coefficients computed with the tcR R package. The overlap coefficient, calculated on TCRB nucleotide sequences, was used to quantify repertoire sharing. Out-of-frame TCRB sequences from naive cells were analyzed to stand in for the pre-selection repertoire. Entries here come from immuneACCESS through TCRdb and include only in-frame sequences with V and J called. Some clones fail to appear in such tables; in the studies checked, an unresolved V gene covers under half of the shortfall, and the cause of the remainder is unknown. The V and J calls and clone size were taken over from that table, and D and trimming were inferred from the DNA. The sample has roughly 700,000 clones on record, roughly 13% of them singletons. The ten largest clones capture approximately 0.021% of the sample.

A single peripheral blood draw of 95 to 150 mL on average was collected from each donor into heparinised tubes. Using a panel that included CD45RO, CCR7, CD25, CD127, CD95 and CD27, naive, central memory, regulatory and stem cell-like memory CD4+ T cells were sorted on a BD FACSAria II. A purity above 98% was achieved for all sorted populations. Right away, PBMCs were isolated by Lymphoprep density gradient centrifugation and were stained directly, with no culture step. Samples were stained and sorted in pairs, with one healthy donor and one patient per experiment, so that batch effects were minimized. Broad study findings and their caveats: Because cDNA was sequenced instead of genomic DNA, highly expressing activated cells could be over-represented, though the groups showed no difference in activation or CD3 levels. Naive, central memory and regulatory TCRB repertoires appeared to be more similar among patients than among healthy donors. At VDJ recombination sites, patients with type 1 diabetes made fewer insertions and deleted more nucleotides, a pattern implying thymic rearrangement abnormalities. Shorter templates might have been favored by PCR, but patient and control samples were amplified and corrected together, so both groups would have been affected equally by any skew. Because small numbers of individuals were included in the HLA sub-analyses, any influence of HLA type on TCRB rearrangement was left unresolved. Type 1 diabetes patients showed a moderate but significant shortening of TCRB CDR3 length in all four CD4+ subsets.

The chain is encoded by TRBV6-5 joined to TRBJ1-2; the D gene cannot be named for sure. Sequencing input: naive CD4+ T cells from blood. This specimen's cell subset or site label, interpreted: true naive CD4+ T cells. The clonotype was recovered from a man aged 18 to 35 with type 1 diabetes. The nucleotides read TGTGCCAGCAGGGCAAACTTGATGTATGGCTACACCTTC. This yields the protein CASRANLMYGYTF.